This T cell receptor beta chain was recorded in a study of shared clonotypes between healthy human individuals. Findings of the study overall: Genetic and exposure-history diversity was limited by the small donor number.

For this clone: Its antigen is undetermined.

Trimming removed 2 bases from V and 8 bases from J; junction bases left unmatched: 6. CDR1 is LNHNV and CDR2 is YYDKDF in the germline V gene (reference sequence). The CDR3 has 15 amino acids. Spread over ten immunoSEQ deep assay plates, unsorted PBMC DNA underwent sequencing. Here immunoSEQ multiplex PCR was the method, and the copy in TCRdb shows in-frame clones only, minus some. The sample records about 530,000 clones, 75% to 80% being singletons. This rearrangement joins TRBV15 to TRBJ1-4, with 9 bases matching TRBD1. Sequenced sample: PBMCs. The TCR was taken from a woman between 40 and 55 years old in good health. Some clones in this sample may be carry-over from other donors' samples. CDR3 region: CATSRTGGAGEKLFF. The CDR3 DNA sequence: TGTGCCACCAGCAGAACAGGGGGCGCAGGGGAAAAACTGTTTTTT.